This T cell receptor (beta chain) emerged from a study of response to subunit inactivated influenza vaccine. TCRdb redid the calling of the RT-PCR reads with MiXCR, one entry per CDR3 protein. The table lists around 200,000 distinct CDR3 sequences, about 10% of them singletons, with roughly 10% in the top ten. Many counts were recorded for this clonotype. V lost 1 base, J lost 4 bases, and 10 bases lay in between. This CDR3 spans 14 amino acids. Germline values: CDR1 LGHNA, CDR2 YNFKEQ. Sequences were derived from non-naive T cells sorted from PBMCs, sampled on the day of vaccination. This chain joins TRBV4-2 and TRBJ1-1; D is ambiguous. This sequence was found in a man between 50 and 59 years old who received an inactivated influenza vaccine. The CDR3 coding sequence is TGTGCCAGCAGCCAAGTGGATCGTGGCACTGAAGCTTTCTTT. Translating it yields CASSQVDRGTEAFF.